This paragraph covers one T cell receptor beta chain sequence. This record comes from a study of blood T cell repertoires in COVID-19. Study-level background: PBMCs, B-cell-depleted T cells, or T cells provided the cDNA or gDNA that made up the material.

Libraries were prepared by immunoSEQ multiplex PCR; TCRdb keeps only in-frame clonotypes and omits some of them. The sample yields tens of thousands of clones, around four fifths seen once. With 2 bases clipped from V and 7 bases from J, the junction kept 4 bases outside the gene matches. The CDR3 is made up of 13 amino acids. Germline V lookup: CDR1 SEHNR, CDR2 FQNEAQ (reference sequence). This TCR derives from a man older than 75 with active or convalescent COVID-19. The rearrangement joins TRBV7-9 to TRBJ2-7; TRBD1 matches 8 bases. Sample: peripheral blood. The CDR3 nucleotides read TGTGCCAGCAGCTTAACAGGGGGGAATGAGCAGTACTTC. It codes for CASSLTGGNEQYF.